Sequencing of this TCR beta chain was carried out in a study of OX40 agonist ivuxolimab in advanced cancers. The method was immunoSEQ multiplex PCR; TCRdb's version includes in-frame clones alone and lacks a portion of them. The sample has fewer than 55,000 clones, 65% to 90% seen once. J lost 3 bases, V lost 2 bases, and 4 bases had no gene match. Germline V gene data show CDR1 as LNHDA and CDR2 as SQIVND (reference sequence). The CDR3 is made up of 16 amino acids. This clone was seen a few times. This chain uses TRBV19 with TRBJ1-6; TRBD1 aligns across 7 bases. The source was CD4+ or CD8+ T cells sorted from blood, collected in a trial of the OX40 agonist ivuxolimab. The source is an adult with an advanced solid tumor such as melanoma, head and neck, liver or kidney cancer. The CDR3 is CASSIYGTVYNSPLHF. CDR3 nucleotides: TGTGCCAGTAGTATATACGGGACAGTCTATAATTCACCCCTCCACTTT.